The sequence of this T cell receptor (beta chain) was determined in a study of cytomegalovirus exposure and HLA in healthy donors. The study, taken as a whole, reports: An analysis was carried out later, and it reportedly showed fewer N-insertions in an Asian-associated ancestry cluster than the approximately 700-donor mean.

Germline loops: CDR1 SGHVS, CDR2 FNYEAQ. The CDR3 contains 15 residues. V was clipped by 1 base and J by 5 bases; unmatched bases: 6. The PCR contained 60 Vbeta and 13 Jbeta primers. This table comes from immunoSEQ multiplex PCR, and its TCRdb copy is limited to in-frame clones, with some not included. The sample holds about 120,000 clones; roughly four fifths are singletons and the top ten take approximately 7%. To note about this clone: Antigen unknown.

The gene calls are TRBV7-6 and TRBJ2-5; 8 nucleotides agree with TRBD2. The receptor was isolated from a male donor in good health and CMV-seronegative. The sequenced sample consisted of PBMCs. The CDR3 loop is CASSLGSGATETQYF. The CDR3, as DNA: TGTGCCAGCAGCTTAGGTAGCGGGGCTACGGAGACCCAGTACTTC.